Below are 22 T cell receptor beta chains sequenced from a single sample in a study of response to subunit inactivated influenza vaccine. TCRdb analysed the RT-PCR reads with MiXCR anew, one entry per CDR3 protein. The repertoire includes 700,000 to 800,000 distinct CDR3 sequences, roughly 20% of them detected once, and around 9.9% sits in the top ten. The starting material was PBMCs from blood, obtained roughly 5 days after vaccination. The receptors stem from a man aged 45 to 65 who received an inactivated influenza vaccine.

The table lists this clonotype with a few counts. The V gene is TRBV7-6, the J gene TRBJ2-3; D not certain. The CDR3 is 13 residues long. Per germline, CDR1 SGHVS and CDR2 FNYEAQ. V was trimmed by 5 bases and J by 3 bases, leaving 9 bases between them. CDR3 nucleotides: TGTGCCAGCAGCATTCTAGGGACAGATACGCAGTATTTT. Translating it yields CASSILGTDTQYF.

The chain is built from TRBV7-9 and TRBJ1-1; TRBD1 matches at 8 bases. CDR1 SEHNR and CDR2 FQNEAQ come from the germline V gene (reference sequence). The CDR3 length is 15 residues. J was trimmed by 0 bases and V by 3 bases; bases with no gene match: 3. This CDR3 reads CASSFAGGLNTEAFF. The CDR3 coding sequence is TGTGCCAGCAGCTTCGCAGGGGGCCTGAACACTGAAGCTTTCTTT.

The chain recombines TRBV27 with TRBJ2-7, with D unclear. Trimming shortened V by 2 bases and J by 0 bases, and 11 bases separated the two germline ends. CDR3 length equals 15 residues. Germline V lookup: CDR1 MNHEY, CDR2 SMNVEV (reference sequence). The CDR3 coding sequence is TGTGCCAGCAGTTTAGTGTCTGAGCCCTCCTACGAGCAGTACTTC. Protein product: CASSLVSEPSYEQYF.

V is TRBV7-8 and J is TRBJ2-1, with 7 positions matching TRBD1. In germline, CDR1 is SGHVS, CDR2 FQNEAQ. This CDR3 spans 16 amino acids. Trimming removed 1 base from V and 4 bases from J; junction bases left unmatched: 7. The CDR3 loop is CASSLVGRGMYNEQFF. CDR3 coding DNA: TGTGCCAGCAGCTTAGTTGGCAGGGGGATGTACAATGAGCAGTTCTTC.

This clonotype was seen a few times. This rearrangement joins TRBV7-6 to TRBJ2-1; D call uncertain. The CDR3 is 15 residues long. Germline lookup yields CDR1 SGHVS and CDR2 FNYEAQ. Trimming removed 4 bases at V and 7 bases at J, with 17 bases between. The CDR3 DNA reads TGTGCCAGCAGCTCGGACCAATACCAACAGAATGAGCAGTTCTTC. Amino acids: CASSSDQYQQNEQFF.

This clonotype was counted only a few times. The CDR3 spells CSARRSGGGDQSTDTQYF. The DNA of the CDR3 is TGCAGTGCTAGACGGTCTGGCGGGGGGGACCAGAGCACAGATACGCAGTATTTT. The chain carries TRBV20-1 and TRBJ2-3, with 9 bases aligning to TRBD2. Trimming cost V 2 bases and J 0 bases; bases outside gene matches: 12. CDR1 DFQATT and CDR2 SNEGSKA come from the germline V gene (reference sequence). This CDR3 region has 18 residues.

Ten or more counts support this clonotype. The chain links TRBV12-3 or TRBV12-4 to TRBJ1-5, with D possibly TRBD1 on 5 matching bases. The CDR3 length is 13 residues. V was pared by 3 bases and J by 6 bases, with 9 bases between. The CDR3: CASSLRGFQPQHF. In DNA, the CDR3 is TGTGCCAGCAGTTTGCGGGGGTTTCAGCCCCAGCATTTT.

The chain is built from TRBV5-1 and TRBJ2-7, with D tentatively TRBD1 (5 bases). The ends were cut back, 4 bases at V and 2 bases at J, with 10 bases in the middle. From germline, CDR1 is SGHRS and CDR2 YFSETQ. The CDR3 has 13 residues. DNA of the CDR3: TGCGCCAGCAGCCACAGGATGGCCTACGAGCAGTACTTC. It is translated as CASSHRMAYEQYF.

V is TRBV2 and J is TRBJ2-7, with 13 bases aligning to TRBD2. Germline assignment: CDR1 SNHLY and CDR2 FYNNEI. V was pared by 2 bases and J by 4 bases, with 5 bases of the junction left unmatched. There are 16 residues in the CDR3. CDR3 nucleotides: TGTGCCAGCAGTGAAACTAGCGGGGGGGCCGCGTACGAGCAGTACTTC. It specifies CASSETSGGAAYEQYF. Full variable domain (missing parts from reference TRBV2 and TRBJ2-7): EPEVTQTPSHQVTQMGQEVILRCVPISNHLYFYWYRQILGQKVEFLVSFYNNEISEKSEIFDDQFSVERPDGSNFTLKIRSTKLEDSAMYFCASSETSGGAAYEQYFGPGTRLTVT.

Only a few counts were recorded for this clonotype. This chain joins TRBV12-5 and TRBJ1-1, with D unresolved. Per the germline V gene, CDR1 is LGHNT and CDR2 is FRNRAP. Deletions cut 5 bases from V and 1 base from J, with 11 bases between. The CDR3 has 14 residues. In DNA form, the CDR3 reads TGTGCTAGTGGTATGACGTCTGGGAACACTGAAGCTTTCTTT. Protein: CASGMTSGNTEAFF.

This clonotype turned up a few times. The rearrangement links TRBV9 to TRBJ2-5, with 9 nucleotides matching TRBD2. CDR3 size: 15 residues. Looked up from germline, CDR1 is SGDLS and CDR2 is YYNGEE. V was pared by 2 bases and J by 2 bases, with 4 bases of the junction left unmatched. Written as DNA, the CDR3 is TGTGCCAGCAGCGTGGGACTAGCCGCGCAAGAGACCCAGTACTTC. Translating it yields CASSVGLAAQETQYF.

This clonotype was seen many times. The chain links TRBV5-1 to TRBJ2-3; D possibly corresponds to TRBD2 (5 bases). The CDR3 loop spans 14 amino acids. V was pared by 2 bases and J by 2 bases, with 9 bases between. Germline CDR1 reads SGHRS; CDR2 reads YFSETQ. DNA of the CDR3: TGCGCCAGCAGCTTAGAGGGCCCCACAGATACGCAGTATTTT. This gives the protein CASSLEGPTDTQYF. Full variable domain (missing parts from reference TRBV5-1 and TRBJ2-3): KAGVTQTPRYLIKTRGQQVTLSCSPISGHRSVSWYQQTPGQGLQFLFEYFSETQRNKGNFPGRFSGRQFSNSRSEMNVSTLELGDSALYLCASSLEGPTDTQYFGPGTRLTVL.

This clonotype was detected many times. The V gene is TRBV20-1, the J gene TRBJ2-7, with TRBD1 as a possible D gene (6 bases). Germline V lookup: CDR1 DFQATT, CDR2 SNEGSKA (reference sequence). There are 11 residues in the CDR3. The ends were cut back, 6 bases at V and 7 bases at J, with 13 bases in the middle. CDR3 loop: CSAERGKEQYF. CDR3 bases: TGCAGTGCGGAAAGGGGGAAGGAGCAGTACTTC.

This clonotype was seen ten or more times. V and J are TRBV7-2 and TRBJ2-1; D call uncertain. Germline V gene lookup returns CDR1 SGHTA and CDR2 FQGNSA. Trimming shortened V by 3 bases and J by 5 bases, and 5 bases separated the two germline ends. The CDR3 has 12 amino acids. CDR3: CASSFRDNEQFF. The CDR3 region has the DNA TGTGCCAGCAGCTTCCGAGACAATGAGCAGTTCTTC.

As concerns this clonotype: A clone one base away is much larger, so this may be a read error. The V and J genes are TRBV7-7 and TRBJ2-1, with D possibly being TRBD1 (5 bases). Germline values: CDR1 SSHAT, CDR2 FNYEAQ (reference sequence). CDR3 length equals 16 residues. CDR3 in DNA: TGTGCTAGCAACCCCGGGCAGGGCGGATCATACAATGAGCAGTTCTTC. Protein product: CASNPGQGGSYNEQFF.

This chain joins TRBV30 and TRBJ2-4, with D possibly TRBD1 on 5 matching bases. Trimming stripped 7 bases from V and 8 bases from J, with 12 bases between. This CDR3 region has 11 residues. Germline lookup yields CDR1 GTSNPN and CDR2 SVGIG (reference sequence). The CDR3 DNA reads TGTGCCTCCGAGAAAGGGGACATTCAGTACTTC. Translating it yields CASEKGDIQYF.

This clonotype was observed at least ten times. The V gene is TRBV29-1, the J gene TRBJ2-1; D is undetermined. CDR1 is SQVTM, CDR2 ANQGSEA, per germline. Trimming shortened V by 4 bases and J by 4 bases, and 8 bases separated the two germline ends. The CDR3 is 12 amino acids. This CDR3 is CSVGMGYNEQFF. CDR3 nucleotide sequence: TGCAGCGTTGGAATGGGTTACAATGAGCAGTTCTTC.

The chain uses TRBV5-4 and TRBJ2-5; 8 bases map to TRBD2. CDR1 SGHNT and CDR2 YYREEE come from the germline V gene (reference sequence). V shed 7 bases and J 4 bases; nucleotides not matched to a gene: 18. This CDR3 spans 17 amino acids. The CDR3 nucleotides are TGTGCCAGCTTACCAAGTGGGCTAGCGGCGGGGGGAGAGACCCAGTACTTC. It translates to CASLPSGLAAGGETQYF.

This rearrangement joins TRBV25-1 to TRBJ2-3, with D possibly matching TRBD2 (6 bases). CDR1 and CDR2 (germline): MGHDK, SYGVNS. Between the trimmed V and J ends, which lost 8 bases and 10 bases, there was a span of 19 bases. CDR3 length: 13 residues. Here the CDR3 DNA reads TGTGCCAGCGGAAGAGGCGGGACTCCGGCGCAGTATTTT. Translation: CASGRGGTPAQYF. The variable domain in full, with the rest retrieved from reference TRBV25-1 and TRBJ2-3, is EADIYQTPRYLVIGTGKKITLECSQTMGHDKMYWYQQDPGMELHLIHYSYGVNSTEKGDLSSESTVSRIRTEHFPLTLESARPSHTSQYLCASGRGGTPAQYFGPGTRLTVL.

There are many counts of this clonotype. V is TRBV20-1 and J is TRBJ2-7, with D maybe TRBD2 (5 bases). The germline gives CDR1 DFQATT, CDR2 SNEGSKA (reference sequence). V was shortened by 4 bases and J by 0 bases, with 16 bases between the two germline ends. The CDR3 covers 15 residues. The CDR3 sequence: CSATEGSGYSYEQYF. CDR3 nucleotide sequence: TGCAGTGCTACAGAAGGTTCGGGGTACTCCTACGAGCAGTACTTC.

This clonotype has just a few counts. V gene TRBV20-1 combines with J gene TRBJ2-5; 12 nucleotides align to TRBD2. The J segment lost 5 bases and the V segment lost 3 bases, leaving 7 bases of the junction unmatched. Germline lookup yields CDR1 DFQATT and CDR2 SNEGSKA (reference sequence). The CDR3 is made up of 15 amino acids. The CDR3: CSASSSGGARETQYF. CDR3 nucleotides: TGCAGTGCTAGTTCTAGCGGGGGGGCGAGGGAGACCCAGTACTTC.

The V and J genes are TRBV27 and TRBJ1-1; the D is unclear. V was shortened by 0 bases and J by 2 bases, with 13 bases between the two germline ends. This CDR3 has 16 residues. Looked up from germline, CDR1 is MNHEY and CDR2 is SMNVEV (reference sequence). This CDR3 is CASSLSSVTSNTEAFF. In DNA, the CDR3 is TGTGCCAGCAGTTTATCCTCGGTGACGTCCAACACTGAAGCTTTCTTT.